The 15 T cell receptor beta chains below all came from one sample that was sequenced in a study of T-cell memory formation after mild COVID-19. TCRdb redid the calling of the 5' RACE reads with MiXCR, one entry per CDR3 protein. The sample consists of more than 200,000 distinct CDR3 sequences, approximately 16% of them appearing once. The sequenced material came from PBMCs or a T cell subset sorted from them (not recorded which). The origin of the receptors is a man younger than 30 who had mild COVID-19 (a few samples of this study predate the infection). Cell type and time point are not known.

The rearrangement joins TRBV3-1 to TRBJ1-2; a possible D gene is TRBD1 (5 bases). The V and J ends lost 4 bases and 9 bases respectively, with 18 bases between them. CDR3 size: 14 residues. CDR1 LGHDT and CDR2 YNNKEL come from the germline V gene (reference sequence). CDR3 amino acids: CASSLRTTPLRYTF. DNA for the CDR3: TGTGCCAGCAGCCTAAGGACAACTCCCCTACGCTACACCTTC. Variable domain in full (rest from reference TRBV3-1 and TRBJ1-2): DTAVSQTPKYLVTQMGNDKSIKCEQNLGHDTMYWYKQDSKKFLKIMFSYNNKELIINETVPNRFSPKSPDKAHLNLHINSLELGDSAVYFCASSLRTTPLRYTFGSGTRLTVV.

The chain combines TRBV6-5 with TRBJ2-1; 7 nucleotides agree with TRBD2. With 11 bases clipped from V and 0 bases from J, the junction kept 7 bases outside the gene matches. This CDR3 contains 14 residues. Germline CDR1 and CDR2: MNHEY and SVGAGI. Here the CDR3 reads CAAHGGSSYNEQFF. The CDR3 nucleotides read TGTGCCGCCCACGGGGGGAGCTCCTACAATGAGCAGTTCTTC.

The table lists this clonotype with a few counts. The chain has TRBV20-1 and TRBJ2-5; perhaps D is TRBD1 or TRBD2 (6 bases each). Germline CDR1 and CDR2: DFQATT and SNEGSKA (reference sequence). The CDR3 sequence is 14 residues long. Trimming stripped 1 base from V and 3 bases from J, with 12 bases between. CDR3 loop: CSARGGDTKETQYF. The DNA for the CDR3 is TGCAGTGCTAGAGGGGGGGACACCAAAGAGACCCAGTACTTC.

As regards this clonotype: An end of the junction does not agree with germline; a read error may underlie this. CDR3 sequence reads: CASSSVLAGRNEQFF. As DNA, the CDR3 is TGTGCTAGCAGCTCGGTACTAGCGGGGCGGAATGAGCAGTTCTTC. The chain is built from TRBV7-7 and TRBJ2-1; 10 positions match TRBD2. Germline loops: CDR1 SSHAT, CDR2 FNYEAQ (reference sequence). This CDR3 has 15 residues.

The CDR3 DNA follows: TGTGCCAGCAGCCTCCGGGGGAGCGACCAAGAGACCCAGTACTTC. Translated, it gives CASSLRGSDQETQYF. The chain joins TRBV7-9 to TRBJ2-5, with a tentative D call TRBD2 (6 bases). V lost 5 bases to trimming and J lost 0 bases, with 13 bases between them. Looked up from germline, CDR1 is SEHNR and CDR2 is FQNEAQ (reference sequence). This CDR3 has 15 amino acids.

This clonotype has ten or more counts. The gene calls are TRBV5-1 and TRBJ2-1; D perhaps matches TRBD1 (5 bases). The ends were cut back, 0 bases at V and 0 bases at J, with 7 bases in the middle. The CDR3 has 15 amino acids. Germline V CDR1 and CDR2: SGHRS, YFSETQ. The CDR3 nucleotides are TGCGCCAGCAGCTTGGGACAGATCTCCTACAATGAGCAGTTCTTC. Its protein is CASSLGQISYNEQFF.

This chain links TRBV6-1 with TRBJ1-1; D not certain. The V gene's germline CDR1 is MNHNS and CDR2 SASEGT. This CDR3 spans 15 amino acids. V lost 3 bases, J lost 1 base, and 12 bases lay in between. The CDR3 DNA is TGTGCCAGCAGTGACGCCACGGCGGGGAACACTGAAGCTTTCTTT. This translates into CASSDATAGNTEAFF.

This clonotype was recorded a few times. An end of the junction differs from the germline gene, which may be a read error. The genes are TRBV7-8 and TRBJ2-5, with 10 nucleotides matching TRBD2. The V gene's germline CDR1 is SGHVS and CDR2 FQNEAQ. The CDR3 length is 14 residues. CDR3 residues: CASSLGTSGGKSHF. CDR3 nucleotide sequence: TGTGCCAGCAGCTTAGGGACTAGCGGAGGGAAGTCGCACTTC.

This clonotype was counted only a few times. The J gene is TRBJ2-5, the V gene TRBV9, with 8 bases identical to TRBD2. CDR1 is SGDLS and CDR2 is YYNGEE in the germline V gene. The CDR3 has 15 amino acids. Trimming took 2 bases from V and 6 from J; bases not matched to a gene: 9. The CDR3 nucleotides read TGTGCCAGCAGCGTGATCGGGGGGGGCGGGCAGACCCAGTACTTC. Amino acids: CASSVIGGGGQTQYF.

This clonotype was seen more than once but under ten times. The V gene is TRBV12-3 or TRBV12-4, the J gene TRBJ1-4; the match to TRBD1 covers 9 bases. This CDR3 spans 18 amino acids. Losses at the gene ends were 0 bases for V and 8 bases for J; bases not matched to a gene: 13. CDR3: CASSLAQGANLANEKLFF. CDR3 DNA: TGTGCCAGCAGTTTAGCACAGGGGGCAAACCTCGCGAACGAAAAACTGTTTTTT.

This clonotype was picked up a small number of times. The rearrangement joins TRBV7-6 to TRBJ2-5; 12 nucleotides line up with TRBD2. The CDR3 is made up of 15 amino acids. The junction had 2 bases not matched to a gene; V was cut back by 4 bases and J by 2 bases. Germline V gives CDR1 SGHVS, CDR2 FNYEAQ. The CDR3 DNA is TGTGCCAGCAGCTCCGGGACTAGCGGGCAAGAGACCCAGTACTTC. Protein product: CASSSGTSGQETQYF.

This chain uses TRBV7-9 with TRBJ2-3; D gene ambiguous. The CDR3 totals 16 residues. The germline gives CDR1 SEHNR, CDR2 FQNEAQ (reference sequence). V was pared by 5 bases and J by 1 base, with 16 bases between. The CDR3 sequence: CASSPLASQGTDTQYF. CDR3 nucleotide sequence: TGTGCCAGCAGCCCGCTGGCCTCCCAGGGCACAGATACGCAGTATTTT. Complete variable domain (other parts from reference TRBV7-9 and TRBJ2-3): DTGVSQNPRHKITKRGQNVTFRCDPISEHNRLYWYRQTLGQGPEFLTYFQNEAQLEKSRLLSDRFSAERPKGSFSTLEIQRTEQGDSAMYLCASSPLASQGTDTQYFGPGTRLTVL.

The V and J genes are TRBV18 and TRBJ1-2; D remains ambiguous. The CDR3 spans 13 residues. The V gene's germline CDR1 is KGHSH and CDR2 LQKENI. With 6 bases removed from V and 4 bases from J, the gap between germline ends came to 12 bases. DNA for the CDR3: TGTGCCAGCTCTCCCAGTGGTCCCTATGGCTACACCTTC. This translates into CASSPSGPYGYTF.

Ten or more counts support this clonotype. The CDR3 nucleotides are TGTGCCAGCACCCCCGGCAGAGAAGCTTTCTTT. Amino acid sequence: CASTPGREAFF. The V call is TRBV7-2, the J call TRBJ1-1; D is unclear. In germline, CDR1 is SGHTA, CDR2 FQGNSA. The CDR3 sequence is 11 residues long. V was pared by 7 bases and J by 8 bases, with 11 bases between.

In this sample, this clonotype turned up a few times. V usage is TRBV5-1 and J usage is TRBJ2-2; tentatively, D is TRBD1 (5 bases). V lost 6 bases to trimming and J lost 0 bases, with 12 bases between them. Germline V gene sequence: CDR1 SGHRS, CDR2 YFSETQ. The CDR3 has 15 residues. In nucleotides, the CDR3 is TGCGCCAGCACAGGGCCAGACCCGAACACCGGGGAGCTGTTTTTT. Translated: CASTGPDPNTGELFF.